This T cell receptor beta chain derives from a study of cytomegalovirus exposure and HLA in healthy donors. PCR employed 60 Vbeta and 13 Jbeta primers. The data were produced by immunoSEQ multiplex PCR, yet TCRdb's version contains in-frame clones alone and is incomplete. Of around 130,000 clones detected, 65% to 90% appear once; the ten largest clones hold roughly 1.2%. With respect to this clone: Its antigen remains unknown.

Study-level results: What a later analysis showed was that several of the most significant clusters appeared linked to common viral pathogens. Earlier analysis found most TCR beta V segments productive about 87% or about 30% of the time.

The sequenced sample consisted of PBMCs. The TCR sequence derives from a girl aged 2 to 9 in good health and CMV-seronegative.

The CDR3 sequence: CASSLGVGRRSDTQYF. The DNA of the CDR3 is TGTGCCAGCAGCTTAGGAGTGGGGCGGAGATCGGATACGCAGTATTTT. The chain employs TRBV7-8 and TRBJ2-3; the D gene is possibly TRBD1 (5 bases). CDR3 size: 16 residues. From germline, CDR1 is SGHVS and CDR2 FQNEAQ. Trimming removed 1 base at V and 6 bases at J, with 17 bases between.